The clone carrying this TCR beta chain was observed a few times. This sample is drawn from a study of molecular identifiers for immune sequencing clone quantification. CDR3 length equals 14 residues. The junction had 7 bases not matched to a gene; V was cut back by 6 bases and J by 4 bases. Germline V gene sequence: CDR1 SQVTM, CDR2 ANQGSEA. TCRdb re-called the PCR reads through MiXCR, storing one row per CDR3 protein. This table has 400,000 to 600,000 distinct CDR3 sequences, roughly 25% appearing once. This clonotype was obtained from a human donor in good health. Some libraries in this study had Jurkat cell RNA spiked in. This chain uses TRBV29-1 with TRBJ2-1; 9 nucleotides agree with TRBD1. The source material was naive CD8+ T cells from blood, with Jurkat cell RNA spiked in. Stated subset: FACS-sorted CD8+CD4-CCR7+CD45RA+ naive T cells. This chain's CDR3 is CSVLTGGSYNEQFF. In DNA, the CDR3 is TGCAGCGTGTTGACAGGGGGTTCTTACAATGAGCAGTTCTTC.